This is a list of T cell receptor beta chains from one sample in a study of T-cell reconstitution after alpha-beta-depleted transplantation in children. TCRdb ran MiXCR on the PCR reads and lists one entry per CDR3 protein. This sample has roughly 570,000 distinct CDR3 sequences, with 27% found just once. The sample in question was PBMCs, obtained before TCRalphabeta/CD19-depleted stem cell transplant. The receptors here all came from a boy in the first two years of life with Wiskott-Aldrich syndrome, due to receive a stem cell transplant. Both conserved end residues are part of each CDR3. The D gene is left open where the match is weak. Size is stated for part of the rows, as once, few or many counts, or as a class when the clone is expanded.

v_gene,abundance,j_gene,d_gene,CDR3nt,CDR3aa
TRBV5-5,few,TRBJ1-2,-,TGTGCCAGCAGCGATAGTCGGTCAGGCTATGGCTACACCTTC,CASSDSRSGYGYTF
TRBV4-1,few,TRBJ2-7,-,TGCGCCAGCAGCCAAGATACATGGGGGGTCGCCGAGCAGTACTTC,CASSQDTWGVAEQYF
TRBV19,-,TRBJ1-1,-,TGTGCCAGTAGTGGTGTTGAAGCTTTCTTT,CASSGVEAFF
TRBV2,-,TRBJ1-4,-,TGTGCCAGCAACAGGGAGGACGAAAAACTGTTTTTT,CASNREDEKLFF
TRBV20-1,few,TRBJ1-5,-,TGCAGTGCAAGACAGGTTAACAATCAGCCCCAGCATTTT,CSARQVNNQPQHF
TRBV2,-,TRBJ2-1,-,TGTGCCAGCAGTGAACCCCTCCATTTCATTGAGCAGTTCTTC,CASSEPLHFIEQFF
TRBV15,-,TRBJ1-4,-,TGTGCCACCTCCCTAGGACAGCGTGAAAAACTGTTTTTT,CATSLGQREKLFF
TRBV9,many,TRBJ1-1,-,TGTGCCAGCAGCGTAGGGATGAACACTGAAGCTTTCTTT,CASSVGMNTEAFF
TRBV2,-,TRBJ2-2,TRBD1,TGTGCCAGCAGTGTTGGGCAGGGGGCGAACGGGGAGCTGTTTTTT,CASSVGQGANGELFF
TRBV5-1,-,TRBJ2-3,-,TGCGCCAGCAGCTTTGGGTCAGCGGTGGGGGCGATGGATACGCAGTATTTT,CASSFGSAVGAMDTQYF
TRBV20-1,few,TRBJ2-1,-,TGCAGTGCCCAGGCCTTTGGGGATGAGCAGTTCTTC,CSAQAFGDEQFF
TRBV9,-,TRBJ2-7,TRBD1,TGTGCCAGCAGCGTAGGACAGGGGACCGAGCAGTACTTC,CASSVGQGTEQYF
TRBV10-3,few,TRBJ2-7,TRBD2,TGTGCCTATTCCGGGACTAGCGGGAGTACCGAGCAGTACTTC,CAYSGTSGSTEQYF
TRBV29-1,many,TRBJ2-5,TRBD1,TGCAGCGTTGAATACGACAGGGGGCGGCAAGAGACCCAGTACTTC,CSVEYDRGRQETQYF
TRBV18,-,TRBJ2-3,-,TGTGTCAGCTCACCTAACAAGGCAACCACAGATACGCAGTATTTT,CVSSPNKATTDTQYF
TRBV6-1,few,TRBJ1-2,-,TGTGCCAGCAGTGAAAGGGCAGGCCCTAGCGGCTACACCTTC,CASSERAGPSGYTF
TRBV5-1,-,TRBJ2-3,TRBD2,TGCGCCAGCAGCATGGGACTAGCCTTCCCGCAGTATTTT,CASSMGLAFPQYF
TRBV5-1,-,TRBJ2-1,TRBD2,TGCGCCAGCAGGGCCGGGACTAGGTTATCAAATGAGCAGTTCTTC,CASRAGTRLSNEQFF
TRBV5-1,many,TRBJ2-1,TRBD2,TGCGCCAGCAGCTTGACTAGCGGGGCCAATGAGCAGTTCTTC,CASSLTSGANEQFF
TRBV28,-,TRBJ1-3,-,TGTGCCAGCGGGGAAGCGGGGGCGCCTATTGGAAACACCATATATTTT,CASGEAGAPIGNTIYF
TRBV28,once,TRBJ1-5,TRBD1,TGTGCCAGCAGTTTAAGGCAGGGGGCTCTCAATCAGCCCCAGCATTTT,CASSLRQGALNQPQHF
TRBV20-1,-,TRBJ2-3,TRBD2,TGCAGTGCTCCCGCGGGGGGGAGCACAGATACGCAGTATTTT,CSAPAGGSTDTQYF
TRBV5-4,few,TRBJ2-7,-,TGTGCCAGCAGATCAGATCCGGGGACAATCTCCTACGAGCAGTACTTC,CASRSDPGTISYEQYF
TRBV7-2,-,TRBJ1-5,-,TGTGCCAGCAGCTTATCGAGGCTGAGCAATCAGCCCCAGCATTTT,CASSLSRLSNQPQHF
TRBV12-3/TRBV12-4,-,TRBJ2-7,-,TGTGCCAGCAGACATGGGAGGGCCTCAAGGGGGGAGCAGTACTTC,CASRHGRASRGEQYF
TRBV4-1,many,TRBJ2-1,-,TGCGCCAGCAGCCAAGATCGGAGTAGGACCAATGAGCAGTTCTTC,CASSQDRSRTNEQFF
TRBV5-1,few,TRBJ2-1,TRBD2,TGCGCCAGCAACCGGGGCGGGAGGGGTTACAATGAGCAGTTCTTC,CASNRGGRGYNEQFF
TRBV6-5,-,TRBJ2-3,-,TGTGCCAGCAGTTCCGATCTGGCATACACAGATACGCAGTATTTT,CASSSDLAYTDTQYF
TRBV19,few,TRBJ2-1,TRBD2,TGTGCCAGTAGTATAAAAAGGACTAGTTATGGTGAGCAGTTCTTC,CASSIKRTSYGEQFF
TRBV5-3,-,TRBJ2-1,TRBD2,TGTGCCAGAAGCTTGGGACAGCGACTAGCGGGAGGGCCTCACAATGAGCAGTTCTTC,CARSLGQRLAGGPHNEQFF
TRBV7-9,-,TRBJ2-5,TRBD2,TGTGCCAGCAGCTTAGGGGCTAGCGGGAGCGTTGCGGAGACCCAGTACTTC,CASSLGASGSVAETQYF
TRBV6-1,few,TRBJ1-5,-,TGTGCCAGCAGTGAGTGGGGCAATCAGCCCCAGCATTTT,CASSEWGNQPQHF
TRBV20-1,few,TRBJ2-1,-,TGCAGTGCTAGTTTAGGGGGAGGGGACTCCTACAATGAGCAGTTCTTC,CSASLGGGDSYNEQFF
TRBV29-1,-,TRBJ1-1,-,TGCAGCGGTTCCCAGGGTGAGACTGAAGCTTTCTTT,CSGSQGETEAFF
TRBV10-3,few,TRBJ2-3,TRBD2,TGTGCCATCAGGGAGGTCTTAGCGGGTGTTAGCACAGATACGCAGTATTTT,CAIREVLAGVSTDTQYF
TRBV7-2,-,TRBJ2-5,-,TGTGCCAGCAGACAAGCCAACGGCCAGACCCAGTACTTC,CASRQANGQTQYF
TRBV20-1,few,TRBJ2-5,TRBD2,TGCAGTGCTAGCCTCCTTTCAAGCGGGAGGCCCGAGACCCAGTACTTC,CSASLLSSGRPETQYF
TRBV29-1,once,TRBJ1-1,-,TGCAGCGTGGTCCGAAGTACGAACACTGAAGCTTTCTTT,CSVVRSTNTEAFF
TRBV20-1,-,TRBJ2-1,TRBD2,TGCAGTGCGGCCAGCGGGAGGGTCGGGGGTGAGCAGTTCTTC,CSAASGRVGGEQFF
TRBV5-1,-,TRBJ2-2,TRBD1,TGCGCCAGCAGCTCACTCGGACAGGGTAACACCGGGGAGCTGTTTTTT,CASSSLGQGNTGELFF
TRBV4-2,-,TRBJ2-1,-,TGTGCCAGCAGCCAAGGGGGTCGGGCTCTGTCCTACAATGAGCAGTTCTTC,CASSQGGRALSYNEQFF
TRBV7-9,-,TRBJ2-5,TRBD1,TGTGCCAGCAGCTGGACAGGGGCCTTCCAAGAGACCCAGTACTTC,CASSWTGAFQETQYF
TRBV5-1,many,TRBJ2-1,-,TGTGCCAGCAGCTTGCTAAGCTCCTACAATGAGCAGTTCTTC,CASSLLSSYNEQFF
TRBV18,-,TRBJ2-7,TRBD1,TGTGCCAGCTCACCAAGGGGGCTGAGCTCCTACGAGCAGTACTTC,CASSPRGLSSYEQYF
TRBV7-3,-,TRBJ1-4,-,TGTGCCAGCAGCGTCTCGCCGGGGTCCCGGCGGGAAAAACTGTTTTTT,CASSVSPGSRREKLFF
TRBV20-1,few,TRBJ2-3,TRBD2,TGCAGTGCCAAGTTTAGCGGGCAATCAGATACGCAGTATTTT,CSAKFSGQSDTQYF
TRBV12-3/TRBV12-4,-,TRBJ2-2,-,TGTGCCAGCAGCCCCGGGGGGACACTGAACACCGGGGAGCTGTTTTTT,CASSPGGTLNTGELFF
TRBV5-1,few,TRBJ1-6,-,TGCGCCAGCAGCCCGCGGAGGAGCGGTAATAATTCACCCCTCCACTTT,CASSPRRSGNNSPLHF
TRBV6-1,-,TRBJ2-5,TRBD2,TGTGCCAGTAAACTTGGCAGGACTAGCGGGACGCCTTGGCAAGAGACCCAGTACTTC,CASKLGRTSGTPWQETQYF
TRBV6-5,few,TRBJ1-1,-,TGTGCCAGCAGTTACTCGGGGATGGGTGCTCGGAACACTGAAGCTTTCTTT,CASSYSGMGARNTEAFF
TRBV7-2,few,TRBJ2-7,-,TGTGCCAGCAGCTTCTATACGGTCTCTACCTACGAGCAGTACTTC,CASSFYTVSTYEQYF
TRBV7-2,few,TRBJ2-1,-,TGTGCCAGCAGCCCCACTAGTATCGATGAGCAGTTCTTC,CASSPTSIDEQFF
TRBV18,few,TRBJ2-7,TRBD1,TGTGCCAGCTCACCCTGGGGACAGGACGTTGAGCAGTACTTC,CASSPWGQDVEQYF
TRBV7-3,once,TRBJ2-5,TRBD2,TGTGCCAGCAGCTCCGGACTAGTCGGAGAGACCCAGTACTTC,CASSSGLVGETQYF
TRBV11-2,once,TRBJ2-7,-,TGTGCCAGCAGCGCCCCCCCGGACAATAGATACGAGCAGTACTTC,CASSAPPDNRYEQYF
TRBV29-1,-,TRBJ2-5,-,TGCAGCGCACAAACTAGGGGTTTTCAAGAGACCCAGTACTTC,CSAQTRGFQETQYF
TRBV28,-,TRBJ2-1,-,TGTGCCAGCAGTTTAGGTGGGGCCAATGAGCAGTTCTTC,CASSLGGANEQFF
TRBV20-1,-,TRBJ2-3,TRBD2,TGCAGTGCTAGAGAGAGCGGGAGACCCACAGATACGCAGTATTTT,CSARESGRPTDTQYF
TRBV20-1,-,TRBJ2-7,-,TGCAGTGCTAGGTTGGTCCGGGACTACGAGCAGTACTTC,CSARLVRDYEQYF